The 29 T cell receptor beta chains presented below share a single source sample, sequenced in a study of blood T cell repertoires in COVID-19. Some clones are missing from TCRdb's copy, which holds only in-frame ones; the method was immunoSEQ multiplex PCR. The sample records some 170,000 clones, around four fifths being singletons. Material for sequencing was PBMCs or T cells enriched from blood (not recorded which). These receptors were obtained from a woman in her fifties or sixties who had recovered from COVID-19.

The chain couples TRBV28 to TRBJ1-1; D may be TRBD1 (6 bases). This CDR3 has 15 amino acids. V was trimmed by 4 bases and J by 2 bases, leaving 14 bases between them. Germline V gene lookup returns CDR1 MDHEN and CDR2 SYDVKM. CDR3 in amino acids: CASSSPGQENTEAFF. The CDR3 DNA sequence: TGTGCCAGCAGTTCGCCGGGACAAGAAAACACTGAAGCTTTCTTT.

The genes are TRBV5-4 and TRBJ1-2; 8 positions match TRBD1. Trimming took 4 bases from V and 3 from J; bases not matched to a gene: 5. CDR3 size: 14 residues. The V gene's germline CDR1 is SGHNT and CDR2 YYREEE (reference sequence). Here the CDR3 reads CASSPTGGDYGYTF. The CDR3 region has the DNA TGTGCCAGCAGCCCAACAGGGGGTGACTATGGCTACACCTTC.

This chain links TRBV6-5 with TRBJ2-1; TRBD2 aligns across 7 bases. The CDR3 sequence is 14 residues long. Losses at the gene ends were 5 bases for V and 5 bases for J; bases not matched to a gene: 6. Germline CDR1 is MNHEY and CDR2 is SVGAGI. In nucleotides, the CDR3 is TGTGCCAGCAGTACCGTCCTAGCGGACAATGAGCAGTTCTTC. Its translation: CASSTVLADNEQFF.

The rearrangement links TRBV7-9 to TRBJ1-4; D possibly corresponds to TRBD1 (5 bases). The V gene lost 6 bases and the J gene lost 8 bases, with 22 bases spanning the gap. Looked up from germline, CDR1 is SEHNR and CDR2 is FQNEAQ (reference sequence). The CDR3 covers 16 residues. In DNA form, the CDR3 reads TGTGCCAGCAGTCAGGACGGGGGACCGCCGGGGGAAAAACTGTTTTTT. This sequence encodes CASSQDGGPPGEKLFF.

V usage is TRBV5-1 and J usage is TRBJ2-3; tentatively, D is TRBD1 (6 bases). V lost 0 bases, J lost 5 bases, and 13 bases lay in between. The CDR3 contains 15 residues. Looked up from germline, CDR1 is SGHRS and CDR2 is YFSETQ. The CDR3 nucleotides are TGCGCCAGCAGCTTGGGGCTGGGGGCGGGAGATACGCAGTATTTT. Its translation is CASSLGLGAGDTQYF. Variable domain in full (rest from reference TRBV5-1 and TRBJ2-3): KAGVTQTPRYLIKTRGQQVTLSCSPISGHRSVSWYQQTPGQGLQFLFEYFSETQRNKGNFPGRFSGRQFSNSRSEMNVSTLELGDSALYLCASSLGLGAGDTQYFGPGTRLTVL.

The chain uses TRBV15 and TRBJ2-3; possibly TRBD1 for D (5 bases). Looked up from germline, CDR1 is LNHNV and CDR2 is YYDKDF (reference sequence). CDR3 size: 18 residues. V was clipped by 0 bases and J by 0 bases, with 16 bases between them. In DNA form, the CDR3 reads TGTGCCACCAGCAGAGATGAATTTACAGGAGCCAGCACAGATACGCAGTATTTT. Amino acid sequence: CATSRDEFTGASTDTQYF.

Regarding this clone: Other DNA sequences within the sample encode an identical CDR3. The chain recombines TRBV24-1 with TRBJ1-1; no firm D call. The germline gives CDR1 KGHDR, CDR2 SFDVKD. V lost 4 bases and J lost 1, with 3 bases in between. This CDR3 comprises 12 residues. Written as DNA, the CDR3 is TGTGCCACCAGTGACTCGAACACTGAAGCTTTCTTT. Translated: CATSDSNTEAFF.

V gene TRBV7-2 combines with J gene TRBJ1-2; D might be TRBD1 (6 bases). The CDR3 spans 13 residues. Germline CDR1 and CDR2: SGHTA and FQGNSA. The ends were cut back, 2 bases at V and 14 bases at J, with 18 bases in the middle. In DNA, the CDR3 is TGTGCCAGCAGCTTATCCGGACAGCATTGGGGTACCTTC. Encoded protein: CASSLSGQHWGTF.

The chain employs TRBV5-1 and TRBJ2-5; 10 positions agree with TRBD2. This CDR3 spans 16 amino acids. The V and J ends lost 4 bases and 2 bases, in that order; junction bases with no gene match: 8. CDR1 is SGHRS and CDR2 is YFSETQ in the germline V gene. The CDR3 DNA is TGCGCCAGCAGCGAACATCTGGGACTAGCGCAAGAGACCCAGTACTTC. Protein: CASSEHLGLAQETQYF. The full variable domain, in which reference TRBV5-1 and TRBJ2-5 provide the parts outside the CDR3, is KAGVTQTPRYLIKTRGQQVTLSCSPISGHRSVSWYQQTPGQGLQFLFEYFSETQRNKGNFPGRFSGRQFSNSRSEMNVSTLELGDSALYLCASSEHLGLAQETQYFGPGTRLLVL.

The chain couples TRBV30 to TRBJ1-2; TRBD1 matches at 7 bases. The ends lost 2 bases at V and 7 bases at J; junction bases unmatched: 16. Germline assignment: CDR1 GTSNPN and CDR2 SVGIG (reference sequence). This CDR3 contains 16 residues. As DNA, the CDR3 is TGTGCCTGGAGTACACTTCTAAACAGGGGCAATGTTGGCTACACCTTC. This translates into CAWSTLLNRGNVGYTF. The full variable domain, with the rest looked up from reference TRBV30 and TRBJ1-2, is SQTIHQWPATLVQPVGSPLSLECTVEGTSNPNLYWYRQAAGRGLQLLFYSVGIGQISSEVPQNLSASRPQDRQFILSSKKLLLSDSGFYLCAWSTLLNRGNVGYTFGSGTRLTVV.

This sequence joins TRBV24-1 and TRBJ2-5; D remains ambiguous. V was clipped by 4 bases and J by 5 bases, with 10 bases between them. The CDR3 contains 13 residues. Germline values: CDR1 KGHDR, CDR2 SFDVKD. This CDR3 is CATSDGFGETQYF. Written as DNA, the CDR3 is TGTGCCACCAGTGACGGGTTTGGGGAGACCCAGTACTTC.

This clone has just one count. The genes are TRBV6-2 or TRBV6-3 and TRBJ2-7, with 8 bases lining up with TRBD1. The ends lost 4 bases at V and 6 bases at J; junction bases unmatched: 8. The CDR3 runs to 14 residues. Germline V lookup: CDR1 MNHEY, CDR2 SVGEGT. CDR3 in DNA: TGTGCCAGCAGTTCCTGGACAGGGAGCGGCGAGCAGTACTTC. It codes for CASSSWTGSGEQYF.

The CDR3, as DNA: TGCGCCAGCAGCTTGGGACAGGGTCTCGCAGATACGCAGTATTTT. As protein: CASSLGQGLADTQYF. The V and J genes are TRBV5-1 and TRBJ2-3, with 7 bases that match TRBD1. Germline V gene data show CDR1 as SGHRS and CDR2 as YFSETQ. This CDR3 has 15 residues. Trimming at V came to 0 bases and at J to 4 bases, leaving 5 bases not matched to a gene. The full variable domain, in which reference TRBV5-1 and TRBJ2-3 provide the parts outside the CDR3, is KAGVTQTPRYLIKTRGQQVTLSCSPISGHRSVSWYQQTPGQGLQFLFEYFSETQRNKGNFPGRFSGRQFSNSRSEMNVSTLELGDSALYLCASSLGQGLADTQYFGPGTRLTVL.

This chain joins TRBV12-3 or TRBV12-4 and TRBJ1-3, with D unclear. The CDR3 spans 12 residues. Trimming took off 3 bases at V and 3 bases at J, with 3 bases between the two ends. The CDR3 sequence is CASSFHGNTIYF. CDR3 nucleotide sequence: TGTGCCAGCAGTTTCCATGGAAACACCATATATTTT.

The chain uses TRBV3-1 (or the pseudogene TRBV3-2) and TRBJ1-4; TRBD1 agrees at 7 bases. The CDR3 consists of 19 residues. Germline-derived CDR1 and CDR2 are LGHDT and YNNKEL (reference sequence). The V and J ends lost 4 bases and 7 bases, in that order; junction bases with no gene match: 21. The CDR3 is CASSRKKTGWTTVSEKLFF. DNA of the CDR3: TGTGCCAGCAGCCGAAAGAAGACAGGGTGGACTACTGTCTCTGAAAAACTGTTTTTT.

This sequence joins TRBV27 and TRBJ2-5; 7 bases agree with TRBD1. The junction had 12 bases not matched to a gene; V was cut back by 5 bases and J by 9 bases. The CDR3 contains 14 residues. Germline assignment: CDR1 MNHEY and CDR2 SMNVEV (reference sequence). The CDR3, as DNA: TGTGCCAGCAGTGCCCTCCCAGGGGGTGAGGCCCAGTACTTC. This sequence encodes CASSALPGGEAQYF.

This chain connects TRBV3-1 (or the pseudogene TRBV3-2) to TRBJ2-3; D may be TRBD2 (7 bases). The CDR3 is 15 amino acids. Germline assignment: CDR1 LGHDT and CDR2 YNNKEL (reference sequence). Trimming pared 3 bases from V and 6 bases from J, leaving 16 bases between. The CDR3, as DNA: TGTGCCAGCAGCCAGGGGGCGGGAGCGGGGGATACGCAGTATTTT. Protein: CASSQGAGAGDTQYF.

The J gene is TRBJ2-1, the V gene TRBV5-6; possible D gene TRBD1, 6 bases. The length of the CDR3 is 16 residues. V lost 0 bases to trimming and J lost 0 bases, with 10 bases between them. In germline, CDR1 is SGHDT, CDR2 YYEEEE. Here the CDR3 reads CASSLEGESSYNEQFF. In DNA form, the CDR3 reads TGTGCCAGCAGCTTGGAGGGGGAGAGCTCCTACAATGAGCAGTTCTTC.

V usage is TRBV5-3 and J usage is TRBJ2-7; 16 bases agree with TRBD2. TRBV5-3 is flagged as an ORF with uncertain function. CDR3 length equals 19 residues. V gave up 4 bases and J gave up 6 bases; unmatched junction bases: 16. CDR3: CARSVTGLAGGGLRSEQYF. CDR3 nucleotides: TGTGCCAGAAGCGTAACGGGACTAGCGGGAGGGGGACTTAGGAGCGAGCAGTACTTC.

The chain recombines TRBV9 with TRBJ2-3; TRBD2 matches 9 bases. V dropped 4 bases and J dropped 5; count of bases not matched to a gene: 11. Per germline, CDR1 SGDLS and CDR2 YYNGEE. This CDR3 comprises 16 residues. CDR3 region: CASSPSSAGGQDTQYF. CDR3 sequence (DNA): TGTGCCAGCAGCCCAAGTTCAGCGGGAGGTCAAGATACGCAGTATTTT.

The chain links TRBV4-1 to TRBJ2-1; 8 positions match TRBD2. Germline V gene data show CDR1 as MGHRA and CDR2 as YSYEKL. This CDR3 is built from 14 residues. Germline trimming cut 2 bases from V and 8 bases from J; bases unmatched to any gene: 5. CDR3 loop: CASSQPSGSDEQFF. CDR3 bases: TGCGCCAGCAGCCAACCGAGCGGGAGCGATGAGCAGTTCTTC.

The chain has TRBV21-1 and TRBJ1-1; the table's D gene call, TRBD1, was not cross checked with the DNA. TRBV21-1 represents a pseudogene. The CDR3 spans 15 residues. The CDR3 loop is CASSKATGENTEAFF. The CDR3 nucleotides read TGTGCCAGCAGCAAAGCGACAGGGGAGAACACTGAAGCTTTCTTT.

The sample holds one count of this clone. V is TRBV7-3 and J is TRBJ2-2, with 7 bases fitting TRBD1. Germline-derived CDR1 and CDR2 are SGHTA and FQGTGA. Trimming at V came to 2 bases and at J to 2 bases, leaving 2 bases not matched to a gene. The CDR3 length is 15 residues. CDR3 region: CASSLGDSNTGELFF. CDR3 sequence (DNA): TGTGCCAGCAGCTTAGGGGACAGTAACACCGGGGAGCTGTTTTTT.

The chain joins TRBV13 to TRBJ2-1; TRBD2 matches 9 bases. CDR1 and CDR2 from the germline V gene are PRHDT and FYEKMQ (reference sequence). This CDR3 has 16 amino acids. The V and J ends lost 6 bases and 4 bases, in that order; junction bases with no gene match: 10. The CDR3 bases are TGTGCCAGCAGGCGGGCCGGGACTAGCCGGTACAATGAGCAGTTCTTC. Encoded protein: CASRRAGTSRYNEQFF.

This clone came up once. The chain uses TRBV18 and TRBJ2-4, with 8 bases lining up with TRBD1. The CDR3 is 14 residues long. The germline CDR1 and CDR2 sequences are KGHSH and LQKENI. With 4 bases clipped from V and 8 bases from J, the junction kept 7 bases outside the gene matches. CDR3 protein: CASSRTGYSDIQYF. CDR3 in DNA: TGTGCCAGCTCACGGACAGGGTATAGTGACATTCAGTACTTC. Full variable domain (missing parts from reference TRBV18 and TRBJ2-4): NAGVMQNPRHLVRRRGQEARLRCSPMKGHSHVYWYRQLPEEGLKFMVYLQKENIIDESGMPKERFSAEFPKEGPSILRIQQVVRGDSAAYFCASSRTGYSDIQYFGAGTRLSVL.

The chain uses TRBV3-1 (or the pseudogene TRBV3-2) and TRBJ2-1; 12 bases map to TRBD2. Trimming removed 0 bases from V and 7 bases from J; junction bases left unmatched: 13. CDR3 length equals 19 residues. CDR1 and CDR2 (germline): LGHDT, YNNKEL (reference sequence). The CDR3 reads CASSQDHTLGLAGRNEQFF. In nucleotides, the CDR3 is TGTGCCAGCAGCCAAGATCATACTCTAGGACTAGCGGGAAGGAATGAGCAGTTCTTC.

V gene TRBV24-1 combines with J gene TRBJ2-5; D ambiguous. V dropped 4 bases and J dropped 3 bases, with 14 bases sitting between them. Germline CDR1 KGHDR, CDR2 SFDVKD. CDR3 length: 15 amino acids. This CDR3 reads CATSDPGWLEETQYF. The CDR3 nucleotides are TGTGCCACCAGTGACCCGGGTTGGTTGGAAGAGACCCAGTACTTC.

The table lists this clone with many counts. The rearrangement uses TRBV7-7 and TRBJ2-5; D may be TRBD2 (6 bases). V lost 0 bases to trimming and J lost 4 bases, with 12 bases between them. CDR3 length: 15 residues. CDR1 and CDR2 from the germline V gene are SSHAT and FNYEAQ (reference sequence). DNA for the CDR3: TGTGCCAGCAGCTTAGCCGCGGGAACGCCAGAGACCCAGTACTTC. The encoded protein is CASSLAAGTPETQYF.

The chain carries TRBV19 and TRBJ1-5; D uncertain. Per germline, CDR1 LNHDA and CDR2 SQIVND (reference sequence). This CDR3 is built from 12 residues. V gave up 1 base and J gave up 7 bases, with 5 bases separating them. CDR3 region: CASSIGEQPQHF. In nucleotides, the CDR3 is TGTGCCAGTAGTATAGGAGAACAGCCCCAGCATTTT. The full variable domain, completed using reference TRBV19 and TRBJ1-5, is DGGITQSPKYLFRKEGQNVTLSCEQNLNHDAMYWYRQDPGQGLRLIYYSQIVNDFQKGDIAEGYSVSREKKESFPLTVTSAQKNPTAFYLCASSIGEQPQHFGDGTRLSIL.